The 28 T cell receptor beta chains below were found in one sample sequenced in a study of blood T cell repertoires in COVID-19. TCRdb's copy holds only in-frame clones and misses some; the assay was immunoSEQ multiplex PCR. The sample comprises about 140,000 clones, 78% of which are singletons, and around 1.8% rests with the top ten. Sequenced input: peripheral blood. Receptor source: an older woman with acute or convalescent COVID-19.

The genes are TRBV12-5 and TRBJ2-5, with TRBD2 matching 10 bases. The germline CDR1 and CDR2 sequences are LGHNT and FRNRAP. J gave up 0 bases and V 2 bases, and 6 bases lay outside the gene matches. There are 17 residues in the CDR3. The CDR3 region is CASGLPRTSGDQETQYF. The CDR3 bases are TGTGCTAGTGGTTTGCCCCGGACTAGCGGTGACCAAGAGACCCAGTACTTC.

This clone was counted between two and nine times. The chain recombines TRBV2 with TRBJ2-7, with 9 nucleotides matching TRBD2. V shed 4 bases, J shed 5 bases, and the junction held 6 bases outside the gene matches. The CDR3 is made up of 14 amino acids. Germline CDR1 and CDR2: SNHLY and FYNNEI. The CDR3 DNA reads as TGTGCCAGCAGTGTTAGCGGGAGAGGCCACGAGCAGTACTTC. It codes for CASSVSGRGHEQYF.

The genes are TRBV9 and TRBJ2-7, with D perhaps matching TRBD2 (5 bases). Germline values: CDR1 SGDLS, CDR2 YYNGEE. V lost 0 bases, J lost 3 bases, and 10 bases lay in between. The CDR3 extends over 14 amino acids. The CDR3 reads CASSVEEGGYEQYF. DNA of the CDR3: TGTGCCAGCAGCGTAGAAGAAGGAGGCTACGAGCAGTACTTC.

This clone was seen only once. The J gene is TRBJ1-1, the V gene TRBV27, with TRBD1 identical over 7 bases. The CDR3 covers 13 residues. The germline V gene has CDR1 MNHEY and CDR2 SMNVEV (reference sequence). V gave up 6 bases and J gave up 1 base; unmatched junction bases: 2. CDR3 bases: TGTGCCAGCAGACGGACAGGGAACACTGAAGCTTTCTTT. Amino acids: CASRRTGNTEAFF.

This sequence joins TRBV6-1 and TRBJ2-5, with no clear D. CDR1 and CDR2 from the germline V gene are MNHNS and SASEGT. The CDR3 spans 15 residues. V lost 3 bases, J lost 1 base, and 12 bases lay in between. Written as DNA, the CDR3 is TGTGCCAGCAGTGAGCCACGGAGTTTCCAAGAGACCCAGTACTTC. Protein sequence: CASSEPRSFQETQYF.

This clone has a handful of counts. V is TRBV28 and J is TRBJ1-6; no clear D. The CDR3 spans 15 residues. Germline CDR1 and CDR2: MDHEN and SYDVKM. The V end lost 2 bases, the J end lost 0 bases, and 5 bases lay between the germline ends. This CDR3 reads CASSLGSSYNSPLHF. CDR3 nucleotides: TGTGCCAGCAGTTTAGGGAGCTCCTATAATTCACCCCTCCACTTT.

This CDR3 reads CASSDLREISGELFF. For the CDR3, the DNA is TGCGCCAGCAGTGATTTGAGGGAGATTAGCGGGGAGCTGTTTTTT. The V call is TRBV5-1, the J call TRBJ2-2; a possible D gene is TRBD2 (5 bases). The CDR3 is 15 residues long. Trimming stripped 5 bases from V and 7 bases from J, with 18 bases between. Germline assignment: CDR1 SGHRS and CDR2 YFSETQ.

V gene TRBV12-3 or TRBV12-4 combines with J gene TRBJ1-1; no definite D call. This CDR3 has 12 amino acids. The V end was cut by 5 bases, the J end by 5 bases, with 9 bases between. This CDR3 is CASSPKATEAFF. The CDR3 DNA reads TGTGCCAGCAGTCCGAAAGCGACTGAAGCTTTCTTT.

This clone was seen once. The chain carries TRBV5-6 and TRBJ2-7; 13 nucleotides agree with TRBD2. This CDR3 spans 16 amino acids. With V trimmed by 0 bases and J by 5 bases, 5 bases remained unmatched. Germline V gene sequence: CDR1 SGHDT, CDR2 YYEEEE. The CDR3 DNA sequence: TGTGCCAGCAGCTTGGTGACTAGCGGGAGGATCGACGAGCAGTACTTC. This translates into CASSLVTSGRIDEQYF.

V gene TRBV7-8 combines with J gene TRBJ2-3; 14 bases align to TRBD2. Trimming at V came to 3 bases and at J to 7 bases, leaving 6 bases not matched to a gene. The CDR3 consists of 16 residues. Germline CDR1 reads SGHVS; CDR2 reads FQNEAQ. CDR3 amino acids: CASSLGTSGGLNTQYF. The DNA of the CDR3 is TGTGCCAGCAGCTTGGGGACTAGCGGGGGTCTGAATACGCAGTATTTT.

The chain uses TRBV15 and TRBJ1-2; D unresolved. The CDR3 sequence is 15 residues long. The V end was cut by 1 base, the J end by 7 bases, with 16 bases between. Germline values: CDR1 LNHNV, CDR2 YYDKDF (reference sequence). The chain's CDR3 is CATSRGGVGEFGYTF. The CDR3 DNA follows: TGTGCCACCAGCAGAGGAGGAGTGGGAGAGTTTGGCTACACCTTC.

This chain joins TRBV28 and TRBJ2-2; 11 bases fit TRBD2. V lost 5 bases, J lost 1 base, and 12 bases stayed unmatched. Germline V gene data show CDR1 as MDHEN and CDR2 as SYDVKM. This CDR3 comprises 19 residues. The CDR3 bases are TGTGCCAGCAGTCCTACCACATGGGGGACTAGCGGGAACACCGGGGAGCTGTTTTTT. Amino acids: CASSPTTWGTSGNTGELFF. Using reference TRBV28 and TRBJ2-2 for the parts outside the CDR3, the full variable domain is DVKVTQSSRYLVKRTGEKVFLECVQDMDHENMFWYRQDPGLGLRLIYFSYDVKMKEKGDIPEGYSVSREKKERFSLILESASTNQTSMYLCASSPTTWGTSGNTGELFFGEGSRLTVL.

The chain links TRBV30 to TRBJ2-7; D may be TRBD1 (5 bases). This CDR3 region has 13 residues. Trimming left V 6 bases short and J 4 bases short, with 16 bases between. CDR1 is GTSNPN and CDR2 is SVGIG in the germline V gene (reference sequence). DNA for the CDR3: TGTGCCTGTCACAGGTCCTCAGGGTACGAGCAGTACTTC. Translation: CACHRSSGYEQYF.

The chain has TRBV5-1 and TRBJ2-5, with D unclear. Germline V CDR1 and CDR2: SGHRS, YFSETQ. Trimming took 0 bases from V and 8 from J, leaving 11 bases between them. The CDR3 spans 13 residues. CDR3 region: CASSLERFRTQYF. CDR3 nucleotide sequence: TGCGCCAGCAGCTTGGAGAGGTTCAGAACCCAGTACTTC.

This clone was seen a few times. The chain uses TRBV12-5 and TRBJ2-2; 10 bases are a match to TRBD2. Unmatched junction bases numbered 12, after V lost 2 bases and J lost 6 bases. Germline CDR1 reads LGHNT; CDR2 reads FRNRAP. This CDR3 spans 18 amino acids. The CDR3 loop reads CASGLTAPSGRFPGELFF. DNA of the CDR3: TGTGCTAGTGGTTTGACGGCCCCTAGCGGGAGATTCCCCGGGGAGCTGTTTTTT.

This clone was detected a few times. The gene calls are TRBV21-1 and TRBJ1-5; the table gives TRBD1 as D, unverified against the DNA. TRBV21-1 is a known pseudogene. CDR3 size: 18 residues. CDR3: CASKTPKTGFDRSQPQHF. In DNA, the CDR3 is TGTGCCAGCAAGACCCCTAAAACCGGCTTCGACAGGTCTCAGCCCCAGCATTTT.

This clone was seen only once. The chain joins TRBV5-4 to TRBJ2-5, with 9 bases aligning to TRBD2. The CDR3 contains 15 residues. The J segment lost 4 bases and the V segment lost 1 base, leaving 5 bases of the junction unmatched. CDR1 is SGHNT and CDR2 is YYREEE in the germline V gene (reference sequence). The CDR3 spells CASSLRSSGRETQYF. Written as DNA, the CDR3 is TGTGCCAGCAGCTTGAGGAGTAGCGGGAGAGAGACCCAGTACTTC. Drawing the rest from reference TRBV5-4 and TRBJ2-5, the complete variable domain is ETGVTQSPTHLIKTRGQQVTLRCSSQSGHNTVSWYQQALGQGPQFIFQYYREEENGRGNFPPRFSGLQFPNYSSELNVNALELDDSALYLCASSLRSSGRETQYFGPGTRLLVL.

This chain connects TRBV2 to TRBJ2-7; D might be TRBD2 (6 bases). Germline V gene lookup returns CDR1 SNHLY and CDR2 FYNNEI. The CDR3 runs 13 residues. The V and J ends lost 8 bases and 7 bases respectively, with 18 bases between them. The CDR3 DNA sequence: TGTGCCAGCCTCCCACGGGGGAAGAGGGAGCAGTACTTC. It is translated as CASLPRGKREQYF.

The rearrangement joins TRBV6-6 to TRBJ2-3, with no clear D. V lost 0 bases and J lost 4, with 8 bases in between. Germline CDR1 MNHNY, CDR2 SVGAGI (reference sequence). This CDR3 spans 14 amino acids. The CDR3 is CASSYSRVADTQYF. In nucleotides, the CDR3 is TGTGCCAGCAGTTACTCAAGAGTAGCAGATACGCAGTATTTT.

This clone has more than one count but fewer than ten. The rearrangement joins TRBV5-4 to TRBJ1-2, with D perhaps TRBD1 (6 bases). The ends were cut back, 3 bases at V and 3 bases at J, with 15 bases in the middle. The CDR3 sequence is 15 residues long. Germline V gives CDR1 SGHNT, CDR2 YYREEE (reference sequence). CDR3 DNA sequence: TGTGCCAGCAGCTGGCAGGGGTTTTCGGACTATGGCTACACCTTC. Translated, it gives CASSWQGFSDYGYTF.

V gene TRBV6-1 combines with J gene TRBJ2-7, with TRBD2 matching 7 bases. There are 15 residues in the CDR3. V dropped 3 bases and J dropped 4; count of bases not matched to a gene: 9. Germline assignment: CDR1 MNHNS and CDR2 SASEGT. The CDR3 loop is CASSEVVGGAYEQYF. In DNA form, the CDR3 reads TGTGCCAGCAGTGAGGTTGTGGGAGGGGCTTACGAGCAGTACTTC.

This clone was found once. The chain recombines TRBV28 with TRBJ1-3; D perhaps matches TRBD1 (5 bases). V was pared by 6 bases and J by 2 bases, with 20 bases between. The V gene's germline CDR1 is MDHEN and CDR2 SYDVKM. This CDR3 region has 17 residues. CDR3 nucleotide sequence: TGTGCCAGCAGGTACAGGTCAAACCAGTTTACTGGAAACACCATATATTTT. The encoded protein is CASRYRSNQFTGNTIYF. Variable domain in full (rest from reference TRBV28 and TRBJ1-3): DVKVTQSSRYLVKRTGEKVFLECVQDMDHENMFWYRQDPGLGLRLIYFSYDVKMKEKGDIPEGYSVSREKKERFSLILESASTNQTSMYLCASRYRSNQFTGNTIYFGEGSWLTVV.

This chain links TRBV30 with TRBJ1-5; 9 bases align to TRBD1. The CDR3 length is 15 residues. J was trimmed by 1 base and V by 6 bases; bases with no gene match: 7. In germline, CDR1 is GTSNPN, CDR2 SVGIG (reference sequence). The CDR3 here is CACRQGGYSNQPQHF. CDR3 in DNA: TGTGCCTGCCGACAGGGGGGATACAGCAATCAGCCCCAGCATTTT.

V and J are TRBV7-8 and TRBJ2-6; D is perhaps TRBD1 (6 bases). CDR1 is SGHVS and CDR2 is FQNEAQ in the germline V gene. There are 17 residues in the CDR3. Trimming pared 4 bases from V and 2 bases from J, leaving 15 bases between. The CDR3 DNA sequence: TGTGCCAGCAGCTCAGACAGGCGTCCGGCTGGGGCCAACGTCCTGACTTTC. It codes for CASSSDRRPAGANVLTF. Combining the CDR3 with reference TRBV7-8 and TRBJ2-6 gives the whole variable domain GAGVSQSPRYKVAKRGQDVALRCDPISGHVSLFWYQQALGQGPEFLTYFQNEAQLDKSGLPSDRFFAERPEGSVSTLKIQRTQQEDSAVYLCASSSDRRPAGANVLTFGAGSRLTVL.

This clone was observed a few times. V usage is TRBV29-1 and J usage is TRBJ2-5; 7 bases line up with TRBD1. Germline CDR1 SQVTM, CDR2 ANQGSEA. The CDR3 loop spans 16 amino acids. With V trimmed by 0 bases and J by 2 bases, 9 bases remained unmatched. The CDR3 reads CSVEDTGDSLQETQYF. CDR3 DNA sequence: TGCAGCGTTGAAGACACCGGGGACAGCCTACAAGAGACCCAGTACTTC.

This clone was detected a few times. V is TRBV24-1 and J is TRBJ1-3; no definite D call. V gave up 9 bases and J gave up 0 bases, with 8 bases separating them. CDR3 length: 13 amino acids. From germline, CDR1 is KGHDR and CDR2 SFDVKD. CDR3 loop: CATHDNSGNTIYF. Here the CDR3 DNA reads TGTGCCACCCATGACAACTCTGGAAACACCATATATTTT.

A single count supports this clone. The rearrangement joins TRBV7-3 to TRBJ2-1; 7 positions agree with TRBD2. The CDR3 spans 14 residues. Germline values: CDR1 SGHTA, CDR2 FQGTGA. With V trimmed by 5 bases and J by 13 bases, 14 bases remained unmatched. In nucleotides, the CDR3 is TGTGCCAGCAGCCCCTCCGAGGCTAGCGGAGCCCAGTTCTTC. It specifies CASSPSEASGAQFF.

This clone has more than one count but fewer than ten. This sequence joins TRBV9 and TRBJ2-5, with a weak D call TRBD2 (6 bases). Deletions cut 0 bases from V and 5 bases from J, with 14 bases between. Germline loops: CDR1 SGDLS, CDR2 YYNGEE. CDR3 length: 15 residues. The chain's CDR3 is CASSVGTGDGETQYF. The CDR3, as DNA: TGTGCCAGCAGCGTAGGAACGGGAGACGGTGAGACCCAGTACTTC.